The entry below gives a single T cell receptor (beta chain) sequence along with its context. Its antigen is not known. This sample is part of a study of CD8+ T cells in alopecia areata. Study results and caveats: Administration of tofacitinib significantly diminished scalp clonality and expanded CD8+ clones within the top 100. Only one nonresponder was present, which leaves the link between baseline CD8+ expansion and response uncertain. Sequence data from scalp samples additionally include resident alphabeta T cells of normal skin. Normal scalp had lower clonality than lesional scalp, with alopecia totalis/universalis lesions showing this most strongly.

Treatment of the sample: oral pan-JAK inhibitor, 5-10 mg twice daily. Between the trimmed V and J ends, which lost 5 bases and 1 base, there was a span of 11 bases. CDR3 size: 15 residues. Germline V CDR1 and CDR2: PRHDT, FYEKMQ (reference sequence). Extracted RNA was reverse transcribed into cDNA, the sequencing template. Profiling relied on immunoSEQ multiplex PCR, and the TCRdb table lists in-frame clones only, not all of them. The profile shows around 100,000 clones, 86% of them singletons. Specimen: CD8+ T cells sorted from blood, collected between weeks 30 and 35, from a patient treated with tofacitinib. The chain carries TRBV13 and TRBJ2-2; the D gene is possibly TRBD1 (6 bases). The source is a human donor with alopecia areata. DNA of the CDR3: TGTGCCAGCAGCACGCGACAGGAGAACACCGGGGAGCTGTTTTTT. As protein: CASSTRQENTGELFF.